The 10 T cell receptor beta chains in this list originate from one sample, sequenced in a study of T-cell memory formation after mild COVID-19 (TCRdb year 2021). The library relied on 5' RACE. Sequencing relied on an Illumina NovaSeq 6000. The public reads were run again by TCRdb, first through fastp at Q25 and then through MiXCR, and only productive beta chains were kept. When rows share a CDR3 protein, they turn into one entry using the most common DNA and genes. Here the sample has hundreds of thousands of distinct CDR3 sequences; 15% to 20% occur a single time. Around a fifth of the sample goes to the ten largest clones. The specimen sequenced was PBMCs or a T cell subset sorted from them (not recorded which). These receptors were obtained from a man aged 18-30 years who had mild COVID-19 (a few samples of this study predate the infection). The sample titles of this study are shuffled in the database, so cell type and time point are left out; the donor was told from shared clones.

This clonotype was recorded a few times. This rearrangement joins TRBV11-1 to TRBJ1-1, with D possibly matching TRBD1 (5 bases). CDR1 SGHAT and CDR2 FQDESV come from the germline V gene (reference sequence). The ends were cut back, 4 bases at V and 5 bases at J, with 23 bases in the middle. The length of the CDR3 is 17 residues. Here the CDR3 DNA reads TGTGCCAGCAGCTCCCCGCTGGGAGGGGCGACGGGGACTGAAGCTTTCTTT. It translates to CASSSPLGGATGTEAFF.

The chain links TRBV7-9 to TRBJ2-7; 9 nucleotides match TRBD1. This CDR3 has 14 residues. Germline CDR1 is SEHNR and CDR2 is FQNEAQ (reference sequence). The V segment lost 4 bases and the J segment 3 bases; nucleotides outside the gene matches: 4. The CDR3 DNA reads TGTGCCAGCAGCTGGGGACAGGGCAACTACGAGCAGTACGTC. It yields the protein CASSWGQGNYEQYV.

The chain links TRBV3-1 to TRBJ2-2; TRBD2 aligns across 8 bases. Germline CDR1 and CDR2: LGHDT and YNNKEL (reference sequence). The V gene end was trimmed by 2 bases and the J gene end by 2 bases; junction bases not matched to a gene: 4. The CDR3 is 16 residues long. The CDR3 loop reads CASSQRGGDNTGELFF. The CDR3 DNA follows: TGTGCCAGCAGCCAACGGGGGGGTGACAACACCGGGGAGCTGTTTTTT. Combining the CDR3 with reference TRBV3-1 and TRBJ2-2 gives the whole variable domain DTAVSQTPKYLVTQMGNDKSIKCEQNLGHDTMYWYKQDSKKFLKIMFSYNNKELIINETVPNRFSPKSPDKAHLNLHINSLELGDSAVYFCASSQRGGDNTGELFFGEGSRLTVL.

This clonotype was detected only a few times. J is TRBJ1-2 and V is TRBV5-4, with 7 positions matching TRBD1. The ends lost 4 bases at V and 1 base at J; junction bases unmatched: 10. CDR3 length: 16 residues. Germline V gene data show CDR1 as SGHNT and CDR2 as YYREEE (reference sequence). CDR3 nucleotides: TGTGCCAGCAGCCGCACAGGGGTAGTTTATAACTATGGCTACACCTTC. It is translated as CASSRTGVVYNYGYTF.

This clonotype was seen just once. The CDR3 sequence: CASSPQPGAYEQYF. DNA for the CDR3: TGTGCCAGCAGCCCCCAGCCAGGGGCCTACGAGCAGTACTTC. The rearrangement joins TRBV11-2 to TRBJ2-7; D possibly corresponds to TRBD1 (6 bases). Trimming stripped 5 bases from V and 2 bases from J, with 13 bases between. The germline V gene encodes CDR1 SGHAT and CDR2 FQNNGV. This CDR3 has 14 residues.

The chain uses TRBV7-8 and TRBJ2-3, with 11 bases identical to TRBD2. The CDR3 contains 20 residues. J lost 0 bases, V lost 5 bases, and 16 bases had no gene match. Germline values: CDR1 SGHVS, CDR2 FQNEAQ. The CDR3 DNA reads as TGTGCCAGCAGCGTCAGCACTAGCGGGGGAACGCTATCTAGCACAGATACGCAGTATTTT. Translated, it gives CASSVSTSGGTLSSTDTQYF.

The V call is TRBV7-2, the J call TRBJ1-5, with a tentative D call TRBD1 (5 bases). The CDR3 sequence is 15 residues long. Germline V gene data show CDR1 as SGHTA and CDR2 as FQGNSA. V shed 5 bases and J shed 0 bases, with 11 bases lying between them. The CDR3 region is CASSARGYSNQPQHF. CDR3 DNA sequence: TGTGCCAGCAGCGCCCGGGGGTATAGCAATCAGCCCCAGCATTTT.

This chain links TRBV29-1 with TRBJ1-3, with D maybe TRBD1 (5 bases). With 4 bases removed from V and 2 bases from J, the gap between germline ends came to 9 bases. Germline loops: CDR1 SQVTM, CDR2 ANQGSEA. The CDR3 is 13 amino acids. The chain's CDR3 is CSVVSGPGNTIYF. CDR3 DNA: TGCAGCGTTGTGTCAGGGCCTGGAAACACCATATATTTT.

The CDR3 nucleotides read TGTGCCAGCAGTTTTCAGACCGGGAACACTGAAGCTTTCTTT. Its protein product is CASSFQTGNTEAFF. J is TRBJ1-1 and V is TRBV12-3 or TRBV12-4; D call uncertain. V dropped 3 bases and J dropped 1 base, with 9 bases sitting between them. The CDR3 loop spans 14 amino acids.

The chain joins TRBV10-3 to TRBJ1-5, with a possible D match to TRBD1 (5 bases). Germline-derived CDR1 and CDR2 are ENHRY and SYGVKD. Trimming cost V 10 bases and J 3 bases, with 10 bases left between them. The CDR3 extends over 12 amino acids. CDR3 in amino acids: CATGMLNQPQHF. DNA of the CDR3: TGTGCCACAGGGATGCTCAATCAGCCCCAGCATTTT.